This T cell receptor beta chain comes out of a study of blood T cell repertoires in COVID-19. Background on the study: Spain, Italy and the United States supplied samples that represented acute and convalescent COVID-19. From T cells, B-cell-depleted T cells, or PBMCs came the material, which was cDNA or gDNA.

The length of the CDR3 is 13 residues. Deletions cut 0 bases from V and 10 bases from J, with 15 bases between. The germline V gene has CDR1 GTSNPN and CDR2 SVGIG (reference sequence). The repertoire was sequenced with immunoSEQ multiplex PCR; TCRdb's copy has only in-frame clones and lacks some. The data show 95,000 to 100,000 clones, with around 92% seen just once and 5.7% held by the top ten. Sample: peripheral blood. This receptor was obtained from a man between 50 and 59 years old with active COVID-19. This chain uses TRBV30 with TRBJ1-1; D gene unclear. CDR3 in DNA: TGTGCCTGGAGTGTAATGGCCGCGGTCGGAGCTTTCTTT. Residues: CAWSVMAAVGAFF.